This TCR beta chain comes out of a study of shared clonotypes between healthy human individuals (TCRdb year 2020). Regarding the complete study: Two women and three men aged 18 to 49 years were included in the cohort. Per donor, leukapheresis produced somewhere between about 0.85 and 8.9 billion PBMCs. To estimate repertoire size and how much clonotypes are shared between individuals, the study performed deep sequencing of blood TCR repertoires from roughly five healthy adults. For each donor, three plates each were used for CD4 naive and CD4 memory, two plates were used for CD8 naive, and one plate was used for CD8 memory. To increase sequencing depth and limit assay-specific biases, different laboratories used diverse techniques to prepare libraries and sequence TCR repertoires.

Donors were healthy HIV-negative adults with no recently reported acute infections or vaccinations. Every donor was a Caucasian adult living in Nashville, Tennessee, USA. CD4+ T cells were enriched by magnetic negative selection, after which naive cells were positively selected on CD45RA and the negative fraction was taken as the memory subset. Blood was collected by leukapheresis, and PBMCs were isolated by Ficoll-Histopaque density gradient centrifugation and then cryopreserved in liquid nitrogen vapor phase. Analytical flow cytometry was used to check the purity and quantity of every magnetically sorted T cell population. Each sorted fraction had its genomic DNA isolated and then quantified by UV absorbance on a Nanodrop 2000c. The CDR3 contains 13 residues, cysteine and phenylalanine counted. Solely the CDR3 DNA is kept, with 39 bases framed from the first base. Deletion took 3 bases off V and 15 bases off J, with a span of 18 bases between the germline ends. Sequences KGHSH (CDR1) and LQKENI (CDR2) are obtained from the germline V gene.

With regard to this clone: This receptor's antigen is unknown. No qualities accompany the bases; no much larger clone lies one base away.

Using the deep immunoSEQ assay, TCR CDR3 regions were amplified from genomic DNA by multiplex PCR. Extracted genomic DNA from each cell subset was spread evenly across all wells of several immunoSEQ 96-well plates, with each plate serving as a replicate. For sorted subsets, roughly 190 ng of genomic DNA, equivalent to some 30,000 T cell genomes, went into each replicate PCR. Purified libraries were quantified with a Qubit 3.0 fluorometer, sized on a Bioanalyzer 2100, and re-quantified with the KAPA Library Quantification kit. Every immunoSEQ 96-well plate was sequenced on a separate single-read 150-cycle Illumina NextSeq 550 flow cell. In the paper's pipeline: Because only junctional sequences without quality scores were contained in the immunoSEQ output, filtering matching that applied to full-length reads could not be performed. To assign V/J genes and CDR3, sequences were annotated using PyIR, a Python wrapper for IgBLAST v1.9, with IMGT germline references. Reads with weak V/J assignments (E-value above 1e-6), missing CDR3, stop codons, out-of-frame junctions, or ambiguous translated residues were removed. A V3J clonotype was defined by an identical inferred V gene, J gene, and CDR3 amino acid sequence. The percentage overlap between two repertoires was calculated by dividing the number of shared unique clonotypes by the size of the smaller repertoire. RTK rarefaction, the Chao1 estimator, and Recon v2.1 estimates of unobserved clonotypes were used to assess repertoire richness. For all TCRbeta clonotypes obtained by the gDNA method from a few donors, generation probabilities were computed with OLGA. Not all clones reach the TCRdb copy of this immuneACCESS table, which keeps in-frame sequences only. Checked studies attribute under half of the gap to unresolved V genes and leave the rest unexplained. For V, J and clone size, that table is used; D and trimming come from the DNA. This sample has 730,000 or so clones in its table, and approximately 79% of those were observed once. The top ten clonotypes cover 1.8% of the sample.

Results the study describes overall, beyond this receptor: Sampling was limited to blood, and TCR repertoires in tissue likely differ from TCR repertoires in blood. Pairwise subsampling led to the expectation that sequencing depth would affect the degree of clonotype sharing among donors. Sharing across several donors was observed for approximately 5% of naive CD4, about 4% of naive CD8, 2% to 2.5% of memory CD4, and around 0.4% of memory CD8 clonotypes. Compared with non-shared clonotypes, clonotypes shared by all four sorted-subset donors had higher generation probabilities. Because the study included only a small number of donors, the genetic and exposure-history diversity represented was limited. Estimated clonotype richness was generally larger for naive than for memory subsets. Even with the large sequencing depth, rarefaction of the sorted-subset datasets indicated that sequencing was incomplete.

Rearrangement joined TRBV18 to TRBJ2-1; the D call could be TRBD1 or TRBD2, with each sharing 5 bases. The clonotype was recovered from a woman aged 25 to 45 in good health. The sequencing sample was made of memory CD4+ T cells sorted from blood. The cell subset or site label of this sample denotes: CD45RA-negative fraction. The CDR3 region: CASSPDRGERTFF. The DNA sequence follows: TGTGCCAGCTCACCTGATCGAGGGGAAAGAACGTTCTTC.